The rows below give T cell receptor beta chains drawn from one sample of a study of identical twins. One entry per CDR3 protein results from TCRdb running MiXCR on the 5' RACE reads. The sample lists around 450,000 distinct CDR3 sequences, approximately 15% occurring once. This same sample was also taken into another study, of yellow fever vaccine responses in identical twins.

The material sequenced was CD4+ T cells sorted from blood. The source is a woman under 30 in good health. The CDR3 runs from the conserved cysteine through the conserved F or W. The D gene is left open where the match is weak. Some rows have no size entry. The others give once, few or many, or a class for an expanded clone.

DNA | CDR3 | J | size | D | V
TGTGCCAGCAGCTTCCGGGTCTCTGGAAACACCATATATTTT | CASSFRVSGNTIYF | TRBJ1-3 | - | - | TRBV5-6
TGTGCCAGCAGCGGGAAGGGCCGTCTTCGGGAAACTAGCACAGATACGCAGTATTTT | CASSGKGRLRETSTDTQYF | TRBJ2-3 | few | - | TRBV4-2
TGCGCCAGCAGCTTGGAGACCAGCAGCTTTAGTGGCTACACCTTC | CASSLETSSFSGYTF | TRBJ1-2 | - | - | TRBV5-1
TGCGCCAGCAGCTTGGGTCAGGGGCTCACCGGACTAGGGCGCAATGAGCAGTTCTTC | CASSLGQGLTGLGRNEQFF | TRBJ2-1 | - | - | TRBV5-1
TGTGCCAGCAAAACAGGGGGCGGAGAGACCCAGTACTTC | CASKTGGGETQYF | TRBJ2-5 | few | TRBD1 | TRBV6-1
TGCAGTGCTAATCCCGCGGGGGACCAAGAGACCCAGTACTTC | CSANPAGDQETQYF | TRBJ2-5 | - | TRBD2 | TRBV20-1
TGTGCCAGCACTGACTCTCGCGGGAGGACTTACAATGAGCAGTTCTTC | CASTDSRGRTYNEQFF | TRBJ2-1 | - | TRBD2 | TRBV12-3/TRBV12-4
TGTGCCAGCAGCCCAAGGTGGTCAGGGGATGGCAATCAGCCCCAGCATTTT | CASSPRWSGDGNQPQHF | TRBJ1-5 | - | - | TRBV5-5
TGTGCCAGCAGCCAGACCTCGGGACCACAAGGCTACGAGCAGTACTTC | CASSQTSGPQGYEQYF | TRBJ2-7 | - | - | TRBV3-1
TGTGCCAGCAGCGTAGTTGCAGGCTCGAACACCGGGGAGCTGTTTTTT | CASSVVAGSNTGELFF | TRBJ2-2 | few | - | TRBV9
TGTGCCACCCGCGGGGGGCGCGTCGGGGAGCTGTTTTTT | CATRGGRVGELFF | TRBJ2-2 | - | TRBD2 | TRBV7-9
TGTGCCAGCAGACCCACCGGGACAGGGGTCTACAATGAGCAGTTCTTC | CASRPTGTGVYNEQFF | TRBJ2-1 | few | TRBD1 | TRBV4-2
TGTGCCAGCAGTCGTACTAGCGGGAGCGGTTATGAGCAGTTCTTC | CASSRTSGSGYEQFF | TRBJ2-1 | few | TRBD2 | TRBV6-1
TGTGCCAGCAGTGAAAAGGGAATTAGGGGCACCGGGGAGCTGTTTTTT | CASSEKGIRGTGELFF | TRBJ2-2 | - | - | TRBV2
TGCAGTGCTAGGATGACTAGCGTTACCGGGGAGCTGTTTTTT | CSARMTSVTGELFF | TRBJ2-2 | few | TRBD2 | TRBV20-1
TGTGCCAGCCGACTAGCGGGGATTTTCACAGATACGCAGTATTTT | CASRLAGIFTDTQYF | TRBJ2-3 | many | TRBD2 | TRBV12-3/TRBV12-4